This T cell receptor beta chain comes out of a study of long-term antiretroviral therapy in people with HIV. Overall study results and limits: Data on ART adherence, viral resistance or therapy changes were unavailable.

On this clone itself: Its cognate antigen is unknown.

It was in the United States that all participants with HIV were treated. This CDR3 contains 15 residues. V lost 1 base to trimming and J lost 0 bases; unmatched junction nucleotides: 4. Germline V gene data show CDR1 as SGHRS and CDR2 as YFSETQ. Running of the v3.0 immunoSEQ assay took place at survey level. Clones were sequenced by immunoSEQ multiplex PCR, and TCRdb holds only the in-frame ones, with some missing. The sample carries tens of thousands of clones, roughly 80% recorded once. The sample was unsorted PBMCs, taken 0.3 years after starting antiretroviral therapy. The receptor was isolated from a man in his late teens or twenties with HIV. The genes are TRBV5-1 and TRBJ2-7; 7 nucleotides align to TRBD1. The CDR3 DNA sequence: TGCGCCAGCAGCTTGCAGGGGGACAGCTCCTACGAGCAGTACTTC. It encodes CASSLQGDSSYEQYF.